This T cell receptor beta chain was sequenced for a study of blood T cell repertoires in COVID-19. Overall study: Acute and convalescent COVID-19 samples came from the United States, Italy and Spain. T cells, B-cell-depleted T cells, or PBMCs provided the cDNA or gDNA that served as material.

The germline gives CDR1 GTSNPN, CDR2 SVGIG (reference sequence). The V gene end was trimmed by 2 bases and the J gene end by 5 bases; junction bases not matched to a gene: 3. The CDR3 extends over 14 amino acids. Authors' methods: Reference gene primer amplification in the assay estimated nucleated cell counts. Only in-frame clones appear in the TCRdb table, and some are missing; sequencing was by immunoSEQ multiplex PCR. V and J calls and clone size are those listed in that table; D and trimming were worked out from the DNA. The sample comprises 430,000 or so clones, 70% to 90% of which are singletons, and about 0.91% rests with the top ten.

This clonotype originated in a man between 18 and 29 years old with COVID-19, enrolled during active disease. This sequence joins TRBV30 and TRBJ2-2, with 9 nucleotides matching TRBD2. Material for sequencing was peripheral blood. CDR3 amino acids: CAWSMGLATGELFF. In nucleotides, the CDR3 is TGTGCCTGGAGTATGGGACTAGCTACCGGGGAGCTGTTTTTT.